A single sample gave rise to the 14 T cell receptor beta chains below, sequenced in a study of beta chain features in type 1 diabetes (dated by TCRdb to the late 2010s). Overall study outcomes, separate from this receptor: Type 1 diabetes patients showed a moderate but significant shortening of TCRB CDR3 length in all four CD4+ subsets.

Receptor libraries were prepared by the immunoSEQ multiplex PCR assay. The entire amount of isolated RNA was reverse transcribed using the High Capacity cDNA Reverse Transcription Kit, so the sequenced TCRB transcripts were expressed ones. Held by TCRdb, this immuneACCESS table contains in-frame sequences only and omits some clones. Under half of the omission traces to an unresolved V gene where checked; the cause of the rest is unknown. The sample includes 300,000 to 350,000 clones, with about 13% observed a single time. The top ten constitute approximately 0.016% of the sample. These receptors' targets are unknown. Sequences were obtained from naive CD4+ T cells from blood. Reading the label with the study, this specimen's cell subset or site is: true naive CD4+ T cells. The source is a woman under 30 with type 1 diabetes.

This CDR3 is CASSLVQQANTEAFF. The CDR3 DNA is TGCGCCAGCAGCTTGGTCCAACAGGCGAACACTGAAGCTTTCTTT. The V gene is TRBV5-1, the J gene TRBJ1-1; D is possibly TRBD1 (5 bases). CDR1 and CDR2 from the germline V gene are SGHRS and YFSETQ. CDR3 length: 15 residues. The ends were cut back, 0 bases at V and 1 base at J, with 10 bases in the middle.

The CDR3 DNA reads as TGCAGCGAGAGGGAGTACCAAGAGACCCAGTACTTC. Translated, it gives CSEREYQETQYF. The chain carries TRBV29-1 and TRBJ2-5; D may be TRBD2 (5 bases). Trimming removed 7 bases at V and 0 bases at J, with 9 bases between. This CDR3 is 12 amino acids long. Germline V gene sequence: CDR1 SQVTM, CDR2 ANQGSEA. The whole variable domain, filled in from reference TRBV29-1 and TRBJ2-5, reads SAVISQKPSRDICQRGTSLTIQCQVDSQVTMMFWYRQQPGQSLTLIATANQGSEATYESGFVIDKFPISRPNLTFSTLTVSNMSPEDSSIYLCSEREYQETQYFGPGTRLLVL.

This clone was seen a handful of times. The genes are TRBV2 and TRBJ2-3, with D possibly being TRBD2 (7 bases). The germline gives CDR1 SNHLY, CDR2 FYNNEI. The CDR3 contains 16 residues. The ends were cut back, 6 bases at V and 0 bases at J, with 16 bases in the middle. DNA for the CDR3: TGTGCCAGCAGAGAACGGGGGGCTTCTAGCACAGATACGCAGTATTTT. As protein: CASRERGASSTDTQYF.

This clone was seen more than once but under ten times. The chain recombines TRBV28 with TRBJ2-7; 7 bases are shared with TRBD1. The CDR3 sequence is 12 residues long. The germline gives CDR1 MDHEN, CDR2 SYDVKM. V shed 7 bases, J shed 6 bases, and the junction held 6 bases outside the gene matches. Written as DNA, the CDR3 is TGTGCCAGCACCTTCCAGGGGGTCGAGCAGTACTTC. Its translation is CASTFQGVEQYF.

The CDR3 reads CASSSAGLSDNEQFF. CDR3 nucleotide sequence: TGTGCCAGCAGTAGCGCGGGACTGTCTGACAATGAGCAGTTCTTC. This chain uses TRBV28 with TRBJ2-1; maybe TRBD2 (6 bases). Germline V gene sequence: CDR1 MDHEN, CDR2 SYDVKM. The CDR3 runs 15 residues. The V end was cut by 5 bases, the J end by 5 bases, with 16 bases between.

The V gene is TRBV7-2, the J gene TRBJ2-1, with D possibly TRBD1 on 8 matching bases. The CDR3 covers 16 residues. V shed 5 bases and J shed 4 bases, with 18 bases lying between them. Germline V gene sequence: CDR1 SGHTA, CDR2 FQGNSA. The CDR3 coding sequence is TGTGCCAGCAGCCCAGGGGGCGGGCGGGGGTACAATGAGCAGTTCTTC. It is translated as CASSPGGGRGYNEQFF.

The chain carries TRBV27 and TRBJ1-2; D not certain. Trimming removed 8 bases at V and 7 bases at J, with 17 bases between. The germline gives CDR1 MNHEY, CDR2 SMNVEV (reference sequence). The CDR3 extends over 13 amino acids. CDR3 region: CASASRRLPGYTF. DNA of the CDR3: TGTGCCAGCGCCTCAAGGAGACTCCCTGGCTACACCTTC.

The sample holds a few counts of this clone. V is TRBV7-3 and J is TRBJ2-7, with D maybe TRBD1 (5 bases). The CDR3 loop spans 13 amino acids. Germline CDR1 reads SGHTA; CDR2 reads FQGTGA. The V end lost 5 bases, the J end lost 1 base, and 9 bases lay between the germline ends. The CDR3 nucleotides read TGTGCCAGCAGCCGACAGCCTTCCTACGAGCAGTACTTC. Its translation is CASSRQPSYEQYF.

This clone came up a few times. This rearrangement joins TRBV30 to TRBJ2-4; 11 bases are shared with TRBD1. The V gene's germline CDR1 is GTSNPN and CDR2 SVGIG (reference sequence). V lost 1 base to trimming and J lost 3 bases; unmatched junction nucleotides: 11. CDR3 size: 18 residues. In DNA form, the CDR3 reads TGTGCCTGGAGTGGGGACAGGGGGGTTCCGATAGTCAAAAACATTCAGTACTTC. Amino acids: CAWSGDRGVPIVKNIQYF.

The CDR3 loop is CASRTAYNEQFF. The CDR3 bases are TGTGCCAGCAGAACAGCATACAATGAGCAGTTCTTC. The chain combines TRBV6-5 with TRBJ2-1; no definite D call. The CDR3 spans 12 residues. The V end was cut by 6 bases, the J end by 4 bases, with 7 bases between. Looked up from germline, CDR1 is MNHEY and CDR2 is SVGAGI.

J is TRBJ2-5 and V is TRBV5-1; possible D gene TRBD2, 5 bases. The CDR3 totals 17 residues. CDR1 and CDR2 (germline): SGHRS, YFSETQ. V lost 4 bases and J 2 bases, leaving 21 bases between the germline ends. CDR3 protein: CASSPNPNRGGQETQYF. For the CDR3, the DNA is TGCGCCAGCAGCCCCAACCCTAACAGAGGAGGACAAGAGACCCAGTACTTC.

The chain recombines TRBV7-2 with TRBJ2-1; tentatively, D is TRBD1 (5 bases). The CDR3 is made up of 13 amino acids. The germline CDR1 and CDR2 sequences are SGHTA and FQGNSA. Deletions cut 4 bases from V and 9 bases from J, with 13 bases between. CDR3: CASSSRALSEQFF. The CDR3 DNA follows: TGTGCCAGCAGCTCCAGGGCCCTCAGTGAGCAGTTCTTC.

The CDR3 loop reads CATGKGSKLYEQYV. CDR3 coding DNA: TGTGCGACCGGTAAGGGGTCAAAGCTCTACGAGCAGTACGTC. V is TRBV10-3 and J is TRBJ2-7; perhaps TRBD1 as D (5 bases). Germline V gene sequence: CDR1 ENHRY, CDR2 SYGVKD. This CDR3 is 14 amino acids long.

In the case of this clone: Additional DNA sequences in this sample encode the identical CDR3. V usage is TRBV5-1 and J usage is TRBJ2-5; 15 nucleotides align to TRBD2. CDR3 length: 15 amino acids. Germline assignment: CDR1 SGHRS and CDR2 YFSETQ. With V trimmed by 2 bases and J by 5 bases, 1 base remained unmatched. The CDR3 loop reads CASSLGLAGGETQYF. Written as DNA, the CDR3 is TGCGCCAGCAGCTTAGGACTAGCGGGAGGGGAGACCCAGTACTTC.